This TCR beta chain was recorded in a study of shared clonotypes between healthy human individuals. Study overall: Donor composition was a couple of women and three men, aged 18 to 49.

The germline CDR1 and CDR2 sequences are GTSNPN and SVGIG (reference sequence). J was trimmed by 9 bases and V by 3 bases; bases with no gene match: 24. This CDR3 has 20 residues. Whole-study findings and limits: Some naive CD4 clonotypes, around 4.7%, turned up in common across a handful of donors.

Comments on this clone: The antigen remains undetermined.

The protocol was immunoSEQ multiplex PCR, while the TCRdb copy is restricted to in-frame clones and leaves out a portion. The sample includes 850,000 to 1,200,000 clones, roughly 80% seen only once; the top ten take roughly 1.4%. This clonotype was sampled from a young man in good health. The sequenced material came from memory CD4+ T cells sorted from blood. The subset here: CD45RA-negative fraction. The chain is built from TRBV30 and TRBJ2-2; 11 bases are a match to TRBD1. The CDR3 nucleotides read TGTGCCTGGAGCGCCTTGATACTATACAACCGGGACAGGGGGAGCCGGGAGCTGTTTTTT. Translation: CAWSALILYNRDRGSRELFF. Variable domain in full (rest from reference TRBV30 and TRBJ2-2): SQTIHQWPATLVQPVGSPLSLECTVEGTSNPNLYWYRQAAGRGLQLLFYSVGIGQISSEVPQNLSASRPQDRQFILSSKKLLLSDSGFYLCAWSALILYNRDRGSRELFFGEGSRLTVL.